The 16 T cell receptor beta chains in this list originate from one sample, sequenced in a study of Tregs in tolerant kidney transplant recipients. The protocol was immunoSEQ multiplex PCR, while the TCRdb copy is restricted to in-frame clones and leaves out a portion. Of more than 95,000 clones listed, approximately 90% are singletons. Material for sequencing was CD4+ T cells from blood. All receptors derive from a human donor in good health.

This sequence joins TRBV9 and TRBJ2-3, with a possible D match to TRBD2 (7 bases). Looked up from germline, CDR1 is SGDLS and CDR2 is YYNGEE. Trimming cost V 5 bases and J 2 bases, with 15 bases left between them. This CDR3 spans 15 amino acids. CDR3 loop: CASRGNGGHTDTQYF. The CDR3 nucleotides are TGTGCCAGCAGGGGTAACGGGGGGCACACAGATACGCAGTATTTT.

The rearrangement joins TRBV5-1 to TRBJ1-2, with 10 bases that match TRBD1. V dropped 3 bases and J dropped 4; count of bases not matched to a gene: 6. CDR3 length: 15 amino acids. Per the germline V gene, CDR1 is SGHRS and CDR2 is YFSETQ. CDR3 sequence (DNA): TGCGCCAGCAGCTCAGGGGACAGGGGCGCCTATGGCTACACCTTC. Its protein product is CASSSGDRGAYGYTF. The full variable domain, in which reference TRBV5-1 and TRBJ1-2 provide the parts outside the CDR3, is KAGVTQTPRYLIKTRGQQVTLSCSPISGHRSVSWYQQTPGQGLQFLFEYFSETQRNKGNFPGRFSGRQFSNSRSEMNVSTLELGDSALYLCASSSGDRGAYGYTFGSGTRLTVV.

This clone was seen only a few times. The chain has TRBV5-1 and TRBJ2-2; 12 bases are a match to TRBD2. The CDR3 runs 16 residues. CDR1 and CDR2 (germline): SGHRS, YFSETQ. The junction had 9 bases not matched to a gene; V was cut back by 7 bases and J by 5 bases. In nucleotides, the CDR3 is TGCGCCAGCCGATATGCCGGGACTAGCGGGACCGGGGAGCTGTTTTTT. It yields the protein CASRYAGTSGTGELFF.

The chain links TRBV27 to TRBJ2-2; tentatively, D is TRBD1 or TRBD2 (6 bases each). The length of the CDR3 is 14 residues. The V and J ends lost 4 bases and 4 bases respectively, with 10 bases between them. Germline CDR1 MNHEY, CDR2 SMNVEV (reference sequence). This chain's CDR3 is CASSSRGVTGELFF. The CDR3 region has the DNA TGTGCCAGCAGTTCTAGGGGGGTCACCGGGGAGCTGTTTTTT.

The chain joins TRBV29-1 to TRBJ2-2; 7 nucleotides match TRBD1. Germline V gene lookup returns CDR1 SQVTM and CDR2 ANQGSEA. J was trimmed by 2 bases and V by 5 bases; bases with no gene match: 8. This CDR3 region has 15 residues. The CDR3 reads CSVSKRQGNTGELFF. CDR3 nucleotide sequence: TGCAGCGTTAGTAAACGACAGGGCAACACCGGGGAGCTGTTTTTT.

Notes on this clone: The same CDR3 can be traced to other DNA sequences in this sample. The chain uses TRBV5-1 and TRBJ1-1; the match to TRBD1 covers 7 bases. V gave up 4 bases and J gave up 8 bases; unmatched junction bases: 8. Germline CDR1 is SGHRS and CDR2 is YFSETQ. The CDR3 length is 13 residues. CDR3 sequence (DNA): TGCGCCAGCAGCCCGACAGGGAGAGGGGAAGCTTTCTTT. Translation gives CASSPTGRGEAFF.

The CDR3 nucleotides read TGTGCCAGCAGTTACTCGGGTCAGCCCCAGCATTTT. This translates into CASSYSGQPQHF. This sequence joins TRBV6-6 and TRBJ1-5; D call uncertain. The CDR3 sequence is 12 residues long. Trimming took 0 bases from V and 6 from J, leaving 3 bases between them. The V gene's germline CDR1 is MNHNY and CDR2 SVGAGI (reference sequence).

The rearrangement links TRBV5-5 to TRBJ2-1; no reliable D call. The CDR3 is 15 amino acids. The ends were cut back, 0 bases at V and 1 base at J, with 8 bases in the middle. CDR1 SGHKS and CDR2 YYEKEE come from the germline V gene (reference sequence). CDR3 sequence reads: CASSLGQTSYNEQFF. The CDR3 coding sequence is TGTGCCAGCAGCTTGGGGCAGACTTCCTACAATGAGCAGTTCTTC.

This clone appeared once. A read error may produce the germline difference seen at one junction end. The CDR3 is CASSLGPGNYDYTF. CDR3 nucleotides: TGTGCCAGCAGCTTAGGTCCCGGAAACTATGACTACACCTTC. V gene TRBV11-1 combines with J gene TRBJ1-2; D uncertain. The germline V gene has CDR1 SGHAT and CDR2 FQDESV (reference sequence). There are 14 residues in the CDR3.

There are a few counts of this clone. This chain uses TRBV2 with TRBJ1-3, with TRBD1 matching over 7 bases. V shed 10 bases and J 0 bases; nucleotides not matched to a gene: 12. This CDR3 is 16 amino acids long. Germline-derived CDR1 and CDR2 are SNHLY and FYNNEI. CDR3 DNA sequence: TGTGCCACCTCGCAAGGGGGCACCAACTCTGGAAACACCATATATTTT. As protein: CATSQGGTNSGNTIYF.

The chain is built from TRBV10-3 and TRBJ1-2, with D uncertain. The germline V and J ends were trimmed by 6 bases and 4 bases, with 15 bases remaining between them. The CDR3 consists of 14 residues. In germline, CDR1 is ENHRY, CDR2 SYGVKD. The DNA of the CDR3 is TGTGCCATCAGCGGGCGAGAACGGGCCTATGGCTACACCTTC. This sequence encodes CAISGRERAYGYTF.

As for this clone: This sample includes further DNA sequences coding for the same CDR3. The J gene is TRBJ2-7, the V gene TRBV9; D gene ambiguous. The length of the CDR3 is 15 residues. Trimming removed 0 bases from V and 0 bases from J, with 10 bases in between. CDR1 SGDLS and CDR2 YYNGEE come from the germline V gene. The CDR3 here is CASSVGRWSSYEQYF. CDR3 sequence (DNA): TGTGCCAGCAGCGTAGGTAGGTGGAGCTCCTACGAGCAGTACTTC.

The chain employs TRBV18 and TRBJ2-3; possibly TRBD2 for D (5 bases). CDR1 KGHSH and CDR2 LQKENI come from the germline V gene. This CDR3 comprises 13 residues. V dropped 4 bases and J dropped 5 bases, with 10 bases sitting between them. CDR3 nucleotides: TGTGCCAGCTCACTCGGACTTGTAGATACGCAGTATTTT. It codes for CASSLGLVDTQYF.

This rearrangement joins TRBV5-1 to TRBJ1-2; 8 bases are a match to TRBD1. Germline V gene lookup returns CDR1 SGHRS and CDR2 YFSETQ. V was clipped by 4 bases and J by 7 bases; unmatched bases: 9. This CDR3 contains 14 residues. The CDR3: CASSIDRGGLGYTF. As DNA, the CDR3 is TGCGCCAGCAGCATAGACAGGGGAGGGCTTGGCTACACCTTC. The full variable domain, its missing parts supplied by reference TRBV5-1 and TRBJ1-2, is KAGVTQTPRYLIKTRGQQVTLSCSPISGHRSVSWYQQTPGQGLQFLFEYFSETQRNKGNFPGRFSGRQFSNSRSEMNVSTLELGDSALYLCASSIDRGGLGYTFGSGTRLTVV.

This clone occurred once. V and J are TRBV5-1 and TRBJ2-3; D is uncertain. The CDR3 length is 14 residues. With 5 bases removed from V and 4 bases from J, the gap between germline ends came to 14 bases. From germline, CDR1 is SGHRS and CDR2 YFSETQ. The CDR3 reads CASSQTQNSDTQYF. The CDR3 nucleotides are TGCGCCAGCAGTCAGACTCAGAACTCAGATACGCAGTATTTT.

V gene TRBV4-2 combines with J gene TRBJ2-7, with D possibly called TRBD1 or TRBD2 (5 bases each). V dropped 1 base and J dropped 4 bases, with 17 bases sitting between them. This CDR3 comprises 16 residues. CDR1 is LGHNA and CDR2 is YNFKEQ in the germline V gene. The CDR3 DNA reads TGTGCCAGCAGCCAAGGGAGAGCGGAGAGGGGATACGAGCAGTACTTC. Its protein product is CASSQGRAERGYEQYF.